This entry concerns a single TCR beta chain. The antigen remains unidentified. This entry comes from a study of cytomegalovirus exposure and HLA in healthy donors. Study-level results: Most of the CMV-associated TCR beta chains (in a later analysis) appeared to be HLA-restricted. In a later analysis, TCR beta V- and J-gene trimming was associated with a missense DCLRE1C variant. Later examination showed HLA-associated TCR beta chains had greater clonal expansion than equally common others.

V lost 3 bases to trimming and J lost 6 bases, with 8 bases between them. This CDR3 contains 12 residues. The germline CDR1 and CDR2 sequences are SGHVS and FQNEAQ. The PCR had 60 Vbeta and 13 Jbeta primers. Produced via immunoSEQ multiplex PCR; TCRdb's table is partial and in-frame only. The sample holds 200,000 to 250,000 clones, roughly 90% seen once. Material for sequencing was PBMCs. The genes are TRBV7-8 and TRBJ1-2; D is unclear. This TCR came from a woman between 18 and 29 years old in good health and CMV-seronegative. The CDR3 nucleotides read TGTGCCAGCAGCTTCGCAGGCCATGGCTACACCTTC. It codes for CASSFAGHGYTF.